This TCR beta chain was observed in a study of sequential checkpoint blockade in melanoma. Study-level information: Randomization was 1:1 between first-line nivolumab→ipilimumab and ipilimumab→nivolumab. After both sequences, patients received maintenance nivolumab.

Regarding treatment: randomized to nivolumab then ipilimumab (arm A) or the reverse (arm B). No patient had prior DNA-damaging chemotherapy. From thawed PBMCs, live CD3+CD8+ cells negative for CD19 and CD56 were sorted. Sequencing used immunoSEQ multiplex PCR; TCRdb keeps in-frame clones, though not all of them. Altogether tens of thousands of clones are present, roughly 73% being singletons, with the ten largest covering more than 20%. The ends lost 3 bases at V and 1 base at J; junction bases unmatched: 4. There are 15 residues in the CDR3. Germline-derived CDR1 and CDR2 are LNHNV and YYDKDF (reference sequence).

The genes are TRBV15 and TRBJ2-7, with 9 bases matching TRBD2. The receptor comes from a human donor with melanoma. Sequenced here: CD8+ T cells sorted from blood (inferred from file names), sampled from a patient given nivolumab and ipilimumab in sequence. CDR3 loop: CATSRRLAGSYEQYF. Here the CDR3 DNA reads TGTGCCACCAGCAGGAGGCTAGCGGGATCCTACGAGCAGTACTTC. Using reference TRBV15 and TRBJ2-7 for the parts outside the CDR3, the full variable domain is DAMVIQNPRYQVTQFGKPVTLSCSQTLNHNVMYWYQQKSSQAPKLLFHYYDKDFNNEADTPDNFQSRRPNTSFCFLDIRSPGLGDTAMYLCATSRRLAGSYEQYFGPGTRLTVT.